Listed below are T cell receptor beta chains from one sample, sequenced in a study of human T cells and chemical hapten exposure. TCRdb ran MiXCR on the RACE reads and lists one entry per CDR3 protein. The table lists roughly 380,000 distinct CDR3 sequences, under 6.5% of them singletons. Here the sequenced sample was whole blood, taken in connection with sensitization to the hapten diphenylcyclopropenone (DPC). These receptor sequences come from a woman under 30 with alopecia areata. Some clones in this sample may be carry-over from other donors' samples. The CDR3 runs from the conserved cysteine through the conserved F or W. Fields, in order: clone size, J gene, D gene, V gene, CDR3 DNA, CDR3 protein. The D gene is left open where the match is weak. Where a row states a size, it is once, few, many or the class of an expanded clone; other rows omit it.

>many|TRBJ1-1|NA|TRBV12-3/TRBV12-4
TGTGCCGGTTGGTTGGCTTTCTTT
CAGWLAFF
>many|TRBJ1-5|TRBD1|TRBV6-5
TGTGCCAGCAGTTACGGCACAGGGGACCAGCCCCAGCATTTT
CASSYGTGDQPQHF
>many|TRBJ2-5|NA|TRBV2
TGTGGCTCCCGGGGTGCCCCCCAAGAGACCCAGTACTTC
CGSRGAPQETQYF
>many|TRBJ1-2|NA|TRBV27
TGTGCCAGCAGTTTGGGGCTGACCTATGGCTACACCTTC
CASSLGLTYGYTF
>many|TRBJ1-4|NA|TRBV5-5
TGTGCCAGCAGCTTGGTGAGGCCCGCAACTAATGAAAAACTGTTTTTT
CASSLVRPATNEKLFF
>many|TRBJ1-1|NA|TRBV7-9
TGTGCCAGCAGCTTAGGGATGGGCACTGAAGCTTTCTTT
CASSLGMGTEAFF
>NA|TRBJ2-1|NA|TRBV5-4
TGTGCCAGCAGCCCCGACGTGGTGGATGAGCAGTTCTTC
CASSPDVVDEQFF
>few|TRBJ2-2|NA|TRBV12-3/TRBV12-4
TGTGCCAGCAGTTCATCCCGACTCACCGGGGAGCTGTTTTTT
CASSSSRLTGELFF
>few|TRBJ2-1|NA|TRBV6-6
TGTGCCAGCAGTTACCGCGGACGGTACAATGAGCAGTTCTTC
CASSYRGRYNEQFF
>NA|TRBJ1-1|TRBD1|TRBV20-1
TGCAGTGCTAGAGATCCGGGCAGGGGGCGAACTGAAGCTTTCTTT
CSARDPGRGRTEAFF
>NA|TRBJ1-1|TRBD1|TRBV6-1
TGTGCCAGCAGTCCCGGTCCCTACCCCCTCTTCATGACAGGGAAGGAAACTGAAGCTTTCTTT
CASSPGPYPLFMTGKETEAFF
>many|TRBJ1-3|NA|TRBV5-6
TGTGCCAGCAGCTTGTTACAGGACACCATATATTTT
CASSLLQDTIYF
>few|TRBJ2-7|TRBD2|TRBV4-2
TGTGCCAGCAGCCAAGAGGCTAGCGGGTTACGAAGTGAGCAGTACTTC
CASSQEASGLRSEQYF
>few|TRBJ1-2|NA|TRBV2
TGTGCCAGCAGTGGATTGGCAGGGGACGCCTATGGCTACACCTTC
CASSGLAGDAYGYTF
>NA|TRBJ2-2|TRBD2|TRBV7-2
TGTGCCAGCAGAGCCCTTAGCGGGGCGAACACCGGGGAGCTGTTTTTT
CASRALSGANTGELFF
>NA|TRBJ2-7|TRBD2|TRBV20-1
TGCAGTGCTGGGTCGACTAGCGGGGGGGCCGAGCAGTACTTC
CSAGSTSGGAEQYF
>NA|TRBJ2-7|NA|TRBV28
TGTGCCAGCAGCCCTGGTGTCAGCCAGATAGGGCAGTACTTC
CASSPGVSQIGQYF
>NA|TRBJ2-7|NA|TRBV12-3/TRBV12-4
TGTGCCAGCAGTCAGCCCGGGTCTCCTATTTACGAGCAGTACTTC
CASSQPGSPIYEQYF
>NA|TRBJ2-7|NA|TRBV6-1
TGTGCCAGTCACCTTCCTCAAGCCGGAGAGCAGTACTTC
CASHLPQAGEQYF
>many|TRBJ1-2|NA|TRBV29-1
TGCAGCGTTGATCAAGGTGGCTACACCTTC
CSVDQGGYTF
>many|TRBJ2-3|NA|TRBV5-1
TGTGCCAGCAGTTTAGAGACTAGCACAGATACGCAGTATTTT
CASSLETSTDTQYF
>few|TRBJ1-1|TRBD1|TRBV6-1
TGTGCCAGCAGTGAAAGGACGACAGGGGCTTACACTGAAGCTTTCTTT
CASSERTTGAYTEAFF
>many|TRBJ2-5|NA|TRBV20-1
TGCAGTGGTCACGACCAAGAGACCCAGTACTTC
CSGHDQETQYF
>many|TRBJ2-3|TRBD2|TRBV7-2
TGTGCCAGAACTAGCGGCTCCACAGATACGCAGTATTTT
CARTSGSTDTQYF
>many|TRBJ1-2|NA|TRBV12-3/TRBV12-4
TGTGCCAGCAGTTTAAGCACCAACTATGGCTACACCTTC
CASSLSTNYGYTF